Listed here are 13 T cell receptor beta chains from one sample, sequenced in a study of human CD8 memory T cell subsets. Investigators built TCR beta libraries using UMI-labeled 5' RACE. TCRdb derives one entry per CDR3 protein from the 5' RACE reads, leaving out DNA. In total, the table holds some 10,000 distinct CDR3 sequences. The sample consisted of CD8+ stem-like memory T cells (TSCM and TCM) sorted from PBMCs. Subset in this sample: stem-like memory CD8 T cells (TSTEM), CCR7+ PD-1- TIGIT-. The source is a human donor in good health.

CDR3 sequence reads: CASSPPGQSGKPQHF. The J gene is TRBJ1-5, the V gene TRBV18. This CDR3 region has 15 residues. Germline V lookup: CDR1 KGHSH, CDR2 LQKENI.

V usage is TRBV2 and J usage is TRBJ2-5; no DNA is available, so the TRBD1 call from TCRdb remains unchecked. Germline CDR1 SNHLY, CDR2 FYNNEI. The CDR3 is 16 amino acids. The CDR3 here is CASSGTLDRGLETQYF.

Judged by frequency, this clonotype is medium-sized (0.01 to 0.1%). The J gene is TRBJ1-5, the V gene TRBV10-3; TCRdb names TRBD1, which stays unverified in the absence of DNA. This CDR3 is 15 amino acids long. Germline lookup yields CDR1 ENHRY and CDR2 SYGVKD. The CDR3 reads CAISQSGGNNQPQHF.

V and J are TRBV19 and TRBJ1-5; TCRdb reports TRBD1, a call that lacks DNA to check it against. Per the germline V gene, CDR1 is LNHDA and CDR2 is SQIVND (reference sequence). The CDR3 runs 17 residues. CDR3 loop: CASSTVPLDSQNQPQHF.

This chain connects TRBV7-7 to TRBJ2-2; TCRdb lists TRBD2, though no DNA is available to test this call. Germline CDR1 SSHAT, CDR2 FNYEAQ (reference sequence). This CDR3 has 17 amino acids. The CDR3 sequence: CASRGEEGTSGTGELFF.

The rearrangement links TRBV4-3 to TRBJ2-3; TCRdb selects TRBD2, and the lack of DNA leaves this call unchecked. The CDR3 is 15 residues long. Germline V CDR1 and CDR2: LGHNA, YSLEER. This chain's CDR3 is CASSHISGDTDTQYF.

This clonotype is medium-sized by frequency. This chain joins TRBV7-9 and TRBJ1-5. This CDR3 contains 15 residues. CDR1 and CDR2 from the germline V gene are SEHNR and FQNEAQ (reference sequence). This CDR3 is CASSLSSGPNQPQHF.

The J gene is TRBJ2-7, the V gene TRBV7-2; TCRdb's D call, TRBD2, is unchecked because there is no DNA. Germline lookup yields CDR1 SGHTA and CDR2 FQGNSA. The CDR3 length is 15 residues. This CDR3 is CASSLGAGVGYEQYF.

The chain combines TRBV6-2 or TRBV6-3 with TRBJ2-7; the TCRdb call, TRBD1, lacks DNA for checking. The CDR3 runs 13 residues. Germline V gene sequence: CDR1 MNHEY, CDR2 SVGEGT. This CDR3 is CASSPTGSDEQYF.

This rearrangement joins TRBV20-1 to TRBJ2-3; the D call from TCRdb, TRBD2, cannot be confirmed without DNA. The CDR3 has 16 amino acids. In germline, CDR1 is DFQATT, CDR2 SNEGSKA (reference sequence). The CDR3 loop reads CSARDLRGLNTDTQYF.

This clonotype is medium-sized by frequency. The chain combines TRBV5-1 with TRBJ2-7; TCRdb calls TRBD1, which cannot be checked without DNA. The germline gives CDR1 SGHRS, CDR2 YFSETQ. This CDR3 region has 14 residues. This CDR3 is CASTLTGPAGEQYF.

This clonotype counts as medium-sized by frequency. The gene calls are TRBV7-9 and TRBJ2-2; TCRdb selects TRBD1, and the lack of DNA leaves this call unchecked. The CDR3 is 18 amino acids. Germline lookup yields CDR1 SEHNR and CDR2 FQNEAQ (reference sequence). The CDR3 loop reads CASSVTFRDRGNTGELFF.

J is TRBJ2-3 and V is TRBV7-9; there is no DNA to check the TCRdb D call of TRBD1. The CDR3 sequence is 15 residues long. Germline V CDR1 and CDR2: SEHNR, FQNEAQ (reference sequence). The CDR3 loop is CASSRDRALTDTQYF.